The next 18 T cell receptor beta chains were all read from a single sample in a study of blood T cell repertoires in COVID-19. Here immunoSEQ multiplex PCR was the method, and the copy in TCRdb shows in-frame clones only, minus some. The sample records a few hundred thousand clones, roughly 89% being singletons. The sample was PBMCs or T cells enriched from blood (not recorded which). The receptors derive from a woman between 18 and 29 years old who had recovered from COVID-19.

This clone was seen only once. CDR3 bases: TGTGCCACACAGATGAACACTGAAGCTTTCTTT. Residues: CATQMNTEAFF. J is TRBJ1-1 and V is TRBV19; D gene unclear. Germline-derived CDR1 and CDR2 are LNHDA and SQIVND (reference sequence). Trimming stripped 10 bases from V and 0 bases from J, with 6 bases between. The CDR3 contains 11 residues.

The chain recombines TRBV5-6 with TRBJ2-7; TRBD2 might be the D (6 bases). The ends were cut back, 4 bases at V and 5 bases at J, with 22 bases in the middle. The CDR3 is 16 amino acids. Looked up from germline, CDR1 is SGHDT and CDR2 is YYEEEE. This CDR3 reads CASSGSVSGEIHEQYF. CDR3 DNA sequence: TGTGCCAGCAGCGGCTCGGTATCGGGAGAGATCCACGAGCAGTACTTC.

The V and J genes are TRBV18 and TRBJ2-5, with TRBD1 matching 9 bases. This CDR3 contains 16 residues. Germline-derived CDR1 and CDR2 are KGHSH and LQKENI. V lost 4 bases, J lost 6 bases, and 12 bases stayed unmatched. CDR3 in DNA: TGTGCCAGCTCACAAACCTCAACAGGGGGCTGGCAGACCCAGTACTTC. Translated: CASSQTSTGGWQTQYF.

CDR3 in DNA: TGTGCCAGCAGCCCGCGGGGCCAGCAAGGCTACACCTTC. Translation gives CASSPRGQQGYTF. The chain is built from TRBV7-2 and TRBJ1-2; a possible D gene is TRBD1 (5 bases). V lost 5 bases and J 8 bases, leaving 15 bases between the germline ends. The CDR3 extends over 13 amino acids. The germline V gene encodes CDR1 SGHTA and CDR2 FQGNSA.

The V gene is TRBV4-2, the J gene TRBJ2-7; TRBD2 aligns across 10 bases. This CDR3 region has 15 residues. Trimming cost V 3 bases and J 3 bases; bases outside gene matches: 5. The germline V gene has CDR1 LGHNA and CDR2 YNFKEQ. The CDR3 protein is CASSQSLAGVYEQYF. CDR3 sequence (DNA): TGTGCCAGCAGCCAGAGTCTAGCGGGAGTCTACGAGCAGTACTTC.

J is TRBJ2-1 and V is TRBV6-2 or TRBV6-3; 9 positions agree with TRBD1. Germline CDR1 MNHEY, CDR2 SVGEGT. The CDR3 is made up of 16 amino acids. Trimming removed 0 bases from V and 5 bases from J; junction bases left unmatched: 5. The CDR3 loop reads CASSYSRDRVHNEQFF. CDR3 sequence (DNA): TGTGCCAGCAGTTACTCAAGGGACAGGGTCCACAATGAGCAGTTCTTC.

The chain is built from TRBV18 and TRBJ2-7; the D is unclear. Germline-derived CDR1 and CDR2 are KGHSH and LQKENI. This CDR3 spans 13 amino acids. The V end was cut by 2 bases, the J end by 3 bases, with 8 bases between. CDR3 DNA: TGTGCCAGCTCACCATTGGCAGACTACGAGCAGTACTTC. Its translation is CASSPLADYEQYF.

CDR3 in DNA: TGTGCCAGCAGTTCAGGGAGGTGGTATGGCTACACCTTC. Residues: CASSSGRWYGYTF. The V and J genes are TRBV5-5 and TRBJ1-2, with D possibly matching TRBD1 (5 bases). Germline CDR1 and CDR2: SGHKS and YYEKEE (reference sequence). Trimming took 5 bases from V and 5 from J, leaving 13 bases between them. The CDR3 contains 13 residues.

This chain links TRBV7-9 with TRBJ1-4; TRBD1 agrees at 10 bases. V dropped 1 base and J dropped 4; count of bases not matched to a gene: 9. The CDR3 sequence is 18 residues long. Germline V gene data show CDR1 as SEHNR and CDR2 as FQNEAQ (reference sequence). This chain's CDR3 is CASSLGVTGGTGNEKLFF. CDR3 in DNA: TGTGCCAGCAGCTTAGGCGTGACAGGGGGCACTGGTAATGAAAAACTGTTTTTT.

The chain employs TRBV7-8 and TRBJ2-3; weak D call: TRBD2 (6 bases). Trimming took off 0 bases at V and 0 bases at J, with 19 bases between the two ends. This CDR3 is 19 amino acids long. Per the germline V gene, CDR1 is SGHVS and CDR2 is FQNEAQ. The CDR3 loop is CASSLAAGTASSSTDTQYF. The CDR3 DNA follows: TGTGCCAGCAGCTTAGCCGCCGGGACTGCCTCCTCTAGCACAGATACGCAGTATTTT.

CDR3 loop: CASTWGRGFQETQYF. Written as DNA, the CDR3 is TGTGCCAGCACTTGGGGGAGGGGATTTCAAGAGACCCAGTACTTC. V and J are TRBV6-5 and TRBJ2-5, with 7 nucleotides matching TRBD2. The CDR3 is 15 residues long. Per the germline V gene, CDR1 is MNHEY and CDR2 is SVGAGI. The V and J ends lost 7 bases and 2 bases, in that order; junction bases with no gene match: 10.

V is TRBV19 and J is TRBJ1-1, with 8 bases identical to TRBD1. CDR3 length: 14 residues. V shed 5 bases, J shed 3 bases, and the junction held 5 bases outside the gene matches. Germline V lookup: CDR1 LNHDA, CDR2 SQIVND (reference sequence). CDR3 sequence (DNA): TGTGCCAGTAGTGTGGACAGGGATTACACTGAAGCTTTCTTT. Amino acids: CASSVDRDYTEAFF.

The J gene is TRBJ2-2, the V gene TRBV30, with a possible D match to TRBD2 (7 bases). The V gene lost 0 bases and the J gene lost 16 bases, with 21 bases spanning the gap. Germline V gives CDR1 GTSNPN, CDR2 SVGIG (reference sequence). CDR3 length: 14 residues. For the CDR3, the DNA is TGTGCCTGGAGTGTACCGGGGGGCCAAGCGGGGTCGTTTTTT. It codes for CAWSVPGGQAGSFF.

The rearrangement joins TRBV4-2 to TRBJ2-7, with D possibly matching TRBD2 (6 bases). The germline V gene has CDR1 LGHNA and CDR2 YNFKEQ. V lost 0 bases and J lost 0, with 15 bases in between. The CDR3 runs 17 residues. CDR3 loop: CASSQDRFRGNSYEQYF. As DNA, the CDR3 is TGTGCCAGCAGCCAAGATCGCTTTCGGGGGAACTCCTACGAGCAGTACTTC.

This chain joins TRBV7-2 and TRBJ2-7; TRBD2 aligns across 11 bases. The CDR3 is made up of 15 amino acids. The V gene's germline CDR1 is SGHTA and CDR2 FQGNSA. After removal of 3 bases from V and 3 bases from J, the junction contained 4 bases not matched to a gene. DNA of the CDR3: TGTGCCAGCAGCTTCGAGCTAGCGGGGGGCTACGAGCAGTACTTC. Its translation is CASSFELAGGYEQYF. Full variable domain (missing parts from reference TRBV7-2 and TRBJ2-7): GAGVSQSPSNKVTEKGKDVELRCDPISGHTALYWYRQSLGQGLEFLIYFQGNSAPDKSGLPSDRFSAERTGGSVSTLTIQRTQQEDSAVYLCASSFELAGGYEQYFGPGTRLTVT.

This sequence joins TRBV6-2 or TRBV6-3 and TRBJ2-1; tentatively, D is TRBD1 (6 bases). Trimming removed 1 base at V and 6 bases at J, with 13 bases between. Germline loops: CDR1 MNHEY, CDR2 SVGEGT. The CDR3 is 15 residues long. As DNA, the CDR3 is TGTGCCAGCAGTTACTTGGGGCTAGGGGGCAATGAGCAGTTCTTC. It specifies CASSYLGLGGNEQFF.

This clone appeared a single time. The chain carries TRBV11-2 and TRBJ2-2; 8 bases line up with TRBD1. Germline CDR1 and CDR2: SGHAT and FQNNGV. The CDR3 is 16 residues long. V was clipped by 1 base and J by 2 bases; unmatched bases: 3. The CDR3 sequence: CASSLATGVNTGELFF. CDR3 sequence (DNA): TGTGCCAGCAGCTTAGCGACAGGGGTCAACACCGGGGAGCTGTTTTTT. The complete variable domain, with remaining parts taken from reference TRBV11-2 and TRBJ2-2, reads EAGVAQSPRYKIIEKRQSVAFWCNPISGHATLYWYQQILGQGPKLLIQFQNNGVVDDSQLPKDRFSAERLKGVDSTLKIQPAKLEDSAVYLCASSLATGVNTGELFFGEGSRLTVL.

The gene calls are TRBV12-5 and TRBJ1-6; TRBD1 might be the D (5 bases). The CDR3 extends over 23 amino acids. The germline V gene encodes CDR1 LGHNT and CDR2 FRNRAP. The germline V and J ends were trimmed by 2 bases and 5 bases, with 34 bases remaining between them. The CDR3 bases are TGTGCTAGTGGTTTGTTTACCATGGGGCCGGGAGGGAGGGTGCCGGACGATAATTCACCCCTCCACTTT. Its translation is CASGLFTMGPGGRVPDDNSPLHF.